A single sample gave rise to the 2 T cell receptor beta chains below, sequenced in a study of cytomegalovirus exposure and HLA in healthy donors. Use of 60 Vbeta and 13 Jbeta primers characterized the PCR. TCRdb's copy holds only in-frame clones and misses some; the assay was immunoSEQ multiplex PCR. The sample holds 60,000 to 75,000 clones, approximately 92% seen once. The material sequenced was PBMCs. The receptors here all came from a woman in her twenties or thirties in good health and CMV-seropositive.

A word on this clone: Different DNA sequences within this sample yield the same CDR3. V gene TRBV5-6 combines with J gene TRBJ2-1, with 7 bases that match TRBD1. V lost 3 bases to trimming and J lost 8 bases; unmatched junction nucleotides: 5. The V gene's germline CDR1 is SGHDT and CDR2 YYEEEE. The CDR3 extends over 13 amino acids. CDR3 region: CASSSGQGDEQFF. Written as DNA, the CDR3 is TGTGCCAGCAGCTCGGGGCAGGGGGATGAGCAGTTCTTC.

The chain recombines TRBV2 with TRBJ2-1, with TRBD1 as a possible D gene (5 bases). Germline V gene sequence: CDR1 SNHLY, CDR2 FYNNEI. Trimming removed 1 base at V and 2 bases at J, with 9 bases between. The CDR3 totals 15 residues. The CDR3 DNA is TGTGCCAGCAGTGAAGACAGGACCACCTACAATGAGCAGTTCTTC. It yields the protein CASSEDRTTYNEQFF.